This TCR beta chain emerged from a study of CD8 T cells in ankylosing spondylitis. With V trimmed by 2 bases and J by 8 bases, 6 bases remained unmatched. The V gene's germline CDR1 is SGHTA and CDR2 FQGNSA. This CDR3 has 14 residues. General observations from the study: Disease-linked clones were reportedly significantly enriched in matched ankylosing spondylitis synovial fluid.

TCRdb independently ran MiXCR on the 5' RACE reads; one entry per CDR3 protein. The sample lists about 140,000 distinct CDR3 sequences; 8% to 9% were seen once. This clonotype was counted only a few times. What it binds is unknown. The sample taken for sequencing was synovial fluid, either unsorted or a sorted T cell fraction (not recorded which). The sequence was obtained from a male donor with ankylosing spondylitis. The chain couples TRBV7-2 to TRBJ1-2; 9 bases map to TRBD1. Written as DNA, the CDR3 is TGTGCCAGCAGCTTAACTGGGACAGGGAGCGGCTACACCTTC. Residues: CASSLTGTGSGYTF.